Presented here are 23 T cell receptor beta chains from one specimen sequenced in a study of CD8 T cells in ankylosing spondylitis. No antigens are known for them. Study observations and caveats: One TCR beta motif, made up of several highly homologous variants, appeared characteristic of ankylosing spondylitis blood.

One entry per CDR3 protein, called by TCRdb with MiXCR from the 5' RACE reads. The data contain 100,000 to 150,000 distinct CDR3 sequences, more than 15% of them singletons. The sample consisted of blood, either unsorted or a sorted T cell fraction (not recorded which). Receptors were obtained from a male donor with ankylosing spondylitis.

V gene TRBV28 combines with J gene TRBJ1-5; D ambiguous. V gave up 3 bases and J gave up 9 bases, with 15 bases separating them. The CDR3 length is 14 residues. CDR1 and CDR2 from the germline V gene are MDHEN and SYDVKM. CDR3 in DNA: TGTGCCAGCAGTTTGTCCAGCGCGTTAGGGCCCCAGCATTTT. Its protein product is CASSLSSALGPQHF.

In its sample, this clonotype was seen a few times. The V and J genes are TRBV28 and TRBJ1-1; 7 bases align to TRBD1. The germline V gene encodes CDR1 MDHEN and CDR2 SYDVKM. The CDR3 totals 14 residues. Unmatched junction bases numbered 5, after V lost 6 bases and J lost 1 base. DNA for the CDR3: TGTGCCAGCAGACTACAGGGGTCGAACACTGAAGCTTTCTTT. Translated, it gives CASRLQGSNTEAFF.

This clonotype was found a few times. The gene calls are TRBV24-1 and TRBJ2-2; tentatively, D is TRBD1 (5 bases). V was cut by 3 bases and J by 0 bases, with 22 bases left in between. The CDR3 runs to 20 residues. Germline V gives CDR1 KGHDR, CDR2 SFDVKD. The CDR3 DNA follows: TGTGCCACCAGTGATATGACAGACCTCAAGGGTTCCGCGAACACCGGGGAGCTGTTTTTT. Encoded protein: CATSDMTDLKGSANTGELFF.

This clonotype was detected only a few times. The J gene is TRBJ2-2, the V gene TRBV19; 7 bases are a match to TRBD1. The V gene end was trimmed by 10 bases and the J gene end by 3 bases; junction bases not matched to a gene: 2. The length of the CDR3 is 12 residues. The V gene's germline CDR1 is LNHDA and CDR2 SQIVND (reference sequence). The CDR3 DNA follows: TGTGCCACTACAGGGGACACCGGGGAGCTGTTTTTT. Its translation is CATTGDTGELFF.

V gene TRBV6-5 combines with J gene TRBJ2-7; D uncertain. This CDR3 comprises 14 residues. The germline V and J ends were trimmed by 2 bases and 3 bases, with 11 bases remaining between them. Germline V gene sequence: CDR1 MNHEY, CDR2 SVGAGI. The CDR3 here is CASSYDPTFYEQYF. CDR3 bases: TGTGCCAGCAGTTACGATCCCACCTTCTACGAGCAGTACTTC.

This clonotype was counted a few times. The V and J genes are TRBV27 and TRBJ2-4; 10 bases align to TRBD2. The CDR3 totals 18 residues. V gave up 5 bases and J gave up 0 bases; unmatched junction bases: 10. Germline CDR1 and CDR2: MNHEY and SMNVEV (reference sequence). CDR3 DNA: TGTGCCAGCAGTCCACTCGTGCTAGCGGGAGTAGCCAAAAACATTCAGTACTTC. Residues: CASSPLVLAGVAKNIQYF.

The V and J genes are TRBV9 and TRBJ2-7; D is tentatively TRBD1 or TRBD2 (6 bases each). The CDR3 sequence is 16 residues long. V was trimmed by 0 bases and J by 5 bases, leaving 18 bases between them. Germline values: CDR1 SGDLS, CDR2 YYNGEE. DNA for the CDR3: TGTGCCAGCAGCGTAGCGGGGGCTAGAGGGAACGACGAGCAGTACTTC. Translated: CASSVAGARGNDEQYF.

This clonotype was counted a few times. The chain is built from TRBV4-3 and TRBJ2-1; TRBD2 might be the D (6 bases). This CDR3 is built from 16 residues. Germline V gene sequence: CDR1 LGHNA, CDR2 YSLEER. V was cut by 0 bases and J by 3 bases, with 12 bases left in between. The CDR3 bases are TGCGCCAGCAGCCAAGAGGAAGGGGACTTCTACAATGAGCAGTTCTTC. This sequence encodes CASSQEEGDFYNEQFF.

The chain links TRBV7-9 to TRBJ2-7; TRBD2 matches 11 bases. There are 14 residues in the CDR3. After removal of 2 bases from V and 6 bases from J, the junction contained 3 bases not matched to a gene. The germline V gene has CDR1 SEHNR and CDR2 FQNEAQ (reference sequence). CDR3 sequence (DNA): TGTGCCAGCAGCTTATCTACTAGCGGGGGCGAGCAGTACTTC. It encodes CASSLSTSGGEQYF.

The chain combines TRBV27 with TRBJ1-5; D is perhaps TRBD1 (6 bases). Germline values: CDR1 MNHEY, CDR2 SMNVEV (reference sequence). This CDR3 is built from 15 residues. Trimming took off 6 bases at V and 1 base at J, with 13 bases between the two ends. CDR3 protein: CASRPGAESNQPQHF. The CDR3 DNA reads TGTGCCAGCAGACCAGGGGCCGAGAGCAATCAGCCCCAGCATTTT.

This clonotype was picked up a small number of times. The CDR3 reads CSARSLARDYNEQFF. For the CDR3, the DNA is TGCAGTGCTAGATCGCTAGCCCGAGACTACAATGAGCAGTTCTTC. This chain connects TRBV20-1 to TRBJ2-1; tentatively, D is TRBD2 (5 bases). Trimming took off 2 bases at V and 3 bases at J, with 14 bases between the two ends. Germline CDR1 reads DFQATT; CDR2 reads SNEGSKA (reference sequence). The CDR3 sequence is 15 residues long.

This clonotype was counted between two and nine times. The chain links TRBV28 to TRBJ2-3; 11 bases are a match to TRBD2. CDR3 size: 15 residues. Germline V gene lookup returns CDR1 MDHEN and CDR2 SYDVKM. J was trimmed by 2 bases and V by 7 bases; bases with no gene match: 5. The CDR3 protein is CASTKLAGATDTQYF. DNA for the CDR3: TGTGCCAGCACAAAACTAGCGGGAGCCACAGATACGCAGTATTTT.

This clonotype has only a few counts. The chain links TRBV11-2 to TRBJ2-7, with TRBD1 identical over 8 bases. Germline CDR1 and CDR2: SGHAT and FQNNGV. V trimming: 0 bases; J trimming: 3 bases; junction bases outside the gene matches: 10. CDR3 length equals 17 residues. CDR3 nucleotides: TGTGCCAGCAGCTTAGATCCGGGTCCAGGGGGCAACTACGAGCAGTACTTC. It encodes CASSLDPGPGGNYEQYF.

The CDR3 nucleotides are TGTGCCAGCAGAACCATGGAACCGACAGGAAAAAACCCCACGGATACTTACGAGCAGTACTTC. Translating gives CASRTMEPTGKNPTDTYEQYF. The chain has TRBV27 and TRBJ2-7; TRBD1 might be the D (6 bases). Trimming shortened V by 6 bases and J by 4 bases, and 37 bases separated the two germline ends. Germline lookup yields CDR1 MNHEY and CDR2 SMNVEV (reference sequence). This CDR3 region has 21 residues.

The chain recombines TRBV4-1 with TRBJ1-5; no firm D call. The germline V gene has CDR1 MGHRA and CDR2 YSYEKL. This CDR3 has 15 residues. V was clipped by 0 bases and J by 10 bases, with 16 bases between them. This chain's CDR3 is CASSQDLGRWDPQHF. The DNA of the CDR3 is TGCGCCAGCAGCCAAGATCTGGGGAGGTGGGATCCCCAGCATTTT.

Here the CDR3 reads CASSQDQGQSNQPQHF. The CDR3 nucleotides are TGCGCCAGCAGCCAAGATCAGGGGCAAAGCAATCAGCCCCAGCATTTT. This chain joins TRBV4-3 and TRBJ1-5, with D perhaps matching TRBD1 (6 bases). The germline V and J ends were trimmed by 0 bases and 1 base, with 10 bases remaining between them. The germline gives CDR1 LGHNA, CDR2 YSLEER. This CDR3 contains 16 residues.

This clonotype showed up many times. The chain joins TRBV24-1 to TRBJ2-1, with 8 bases matching TRBD2. V lost 7 bases to trimming and J lost 2 bases; unmatched junction nucleotides: 9. The CDR3 has 16 residues. CDR1 KGHDR and CDR2 SFDVKD come from the germline V gene. Written as DNA, the CDR3 is TGTGCCACCAGGGGACTAGGGGGTGGGACCTACAATGAGCAGTTCTTC. Translated: CATRGLGGGTYNEQFF.

This clonotype has only a few counts. The J gene is TRBJ2-7, the V gene TRBV27, with D uncertain. This CDR3 comprises 13 residues. Germline assignment: CDR1 MNHEY and CDR2 SMNVEV (reference sequence). V lost 3 bases, J lost 3 bases, and 9 bases lay in between. CDR3: CASSFKVFYEQYF. DNA for the CDR3: TGTGCCAGCAGTTTCAAGGTATTCTACGAGCAGTACTTC.

The chain links TRBV12-3 or TRBV12-4 to TRBJ2-2; TRBD2 matches 14 bases. The V and J ends lost 6 bases and 5 bases, in that order; junction bases with no gene match: 11. The CDR3 contains 18 residues. DNA of the CDR3: TGTGCCAGCAGACCCTCCGGGACTAGCGGGAGAGGGACCGGGGAGCTGTTTTTT. Translated, it gives CASRPSGTSGRGTGELFF.

The V call is TRBV4-1, the J call TRBJ2-3, with 8 bases fitting TRBD2. The CDR3 contains 15 residues. After removal of 1 base from V and 4 bases from J, the junction contained 4 bases not matched to a gene. Per the germline V gene, CDR1 is MGHRA and CDR2 is YSYEKL. Here the CDR3 reads CASSQGTSKADTQYF. CDR3 sequence (DNA): TGCGCCAGCAGCCAAGGGACTAGCAAGGCAGATACGCAGTATTTT.

This clonotype has a handful of counts. The chain joins TRBV4-1 to TRBJ2-5; D could derive from TRBD1 or TRBD2 (6 bases each). The CDR3 length is 15 residues. Germline lookup yields CDR1 MGHRA and CDR2 YSYEKL. V lost 4 bases, J lost 3 bases, and 15 bases lay in between. In nucleotides, the CDR3 is TGCGCCAGCAGCCTCGGGGGCGGAGTCAAAGAGACCCAGTACTTC. Its translation is CASSLGGGVKETQYF.

This clonotype was observed a single time. DNA of the CDR3: TGTGCCAGCAGCTTAAGCGGGACCTCCTACAATGAGCAGTTCTTC. This gives the protein CASSLSGTSYNEQFF. This sequence joins TRBV7-8 and TRBJ2-1; 7 bases agree with TRBD2. CDR1 and CDR2 from the germline V gene are SGHVS and FQNEAQ. The CDR3 totals 15 residues. The V gene end was trimmed by 2 bases and the J gene end by 0 bases; junction bases not matched to a gene: 1.

Only a few counts were recorded for this clonotype. This chain links TRBV4-2 with TRBJ1-1; 10 nucleotides line up with TRBD1. Germline V gives CDR1 LGHNA, CDR2 YNFKEQ. The CDR3 extends over 16 amino acids. V lost 3 bases to trimming and J lost 1 base; unmatched junction nucleotides: 5. CDR3 nucleotide sequence: TGTGCCAGCAGCCAGGGGCGGACAGGGGGGAACACTGAAGCTTTCTTT. Translating it yields CASSQGRTGGNTEAFF.